This T cell receptor beta chain was captured by sequencing in a study of beta chain features in type 1 diabetes. The overall study: Cell yields, age and gender were similar between patients and healthy donors. Study-level points and caveats: Among patients with Type 1 diabetes, TCRB CDR3s were moderately but significantly shorter in every one of the four CD4+ subsets. Naive, central memory and Treg TCRB repertoires seemed to resemble each other more closely in patients than they did in healthy donors.

Germline-derived CDR1 and CDR2 are KGHSH and LQKENI. The ends were cut back, 2 bases at V and 1 base at J, with 5 bases in the middle. This CDR3 contains 13 residues. What was sequenced were expressed TCRB transcripts, since all of the isolated RNA had been reverse transcribed. The method was immunoSEQ multiplex PCR; TCRdb's version includes in-frame clones alone and lacks a portion of them. This table has 300,000 to 400,000 clones, approximately 12% appearing once. This clone was seen only a few times. Its specificity is not known. Every donor had blood drawn once into heparin, about 116 mL on average.

Material: naive CD4+ T cells from blood. The chain carries TRBV18 and TRBJ1-1; the D is unclear. The TCR sequence derives from a woman aged 18-29 years with type 1 diabetes. The CDR3 DNA sequence: TGTGCCAGCTCACCAGTCCAGAACACTGAAGCTTTCTTT. Protein product: CASSPVQNTEAFF.